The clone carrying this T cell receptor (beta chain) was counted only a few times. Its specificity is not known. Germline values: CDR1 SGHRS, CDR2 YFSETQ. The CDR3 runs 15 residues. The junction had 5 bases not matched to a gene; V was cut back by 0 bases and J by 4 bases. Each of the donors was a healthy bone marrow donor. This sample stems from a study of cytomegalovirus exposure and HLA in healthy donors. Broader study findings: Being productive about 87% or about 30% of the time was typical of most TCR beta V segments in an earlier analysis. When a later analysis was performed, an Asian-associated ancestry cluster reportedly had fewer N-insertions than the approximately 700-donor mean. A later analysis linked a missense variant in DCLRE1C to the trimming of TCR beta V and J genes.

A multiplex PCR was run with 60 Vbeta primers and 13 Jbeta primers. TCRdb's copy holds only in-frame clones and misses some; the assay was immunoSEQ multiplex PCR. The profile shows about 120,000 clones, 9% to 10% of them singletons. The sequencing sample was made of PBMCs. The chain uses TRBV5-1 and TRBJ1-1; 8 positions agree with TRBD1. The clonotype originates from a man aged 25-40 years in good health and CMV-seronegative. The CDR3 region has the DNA TGCGCCAGCAGCTTGGAACCAGGGGGCGGCACTGAAGCTTTCTTT. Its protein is CASSLEPGGGTEAFF.